These 21 T cell receptor beta chains came from one sample sequenced in a study of cytomegalovirus exposure and HLA in healthy donors. With 60 Vbeta and 13 Jbeta primers, the PCR was carried out. Clones were sequenced by immunoSEQ multiplex PCR, and TCRdb holds only the in-frame ones, with some missing. The repertoire has tens of thousands of clones, 65% to 90% of them found once; the top ten carry roughly 3.4%. The sample comprised PBMCs. These receptors all come from a man aged 25 to 45 in good health and CMV-seropositive.

The rearrangement joins TRBV28 to TRBJ2-7; 8 bases map to TRBD1. Germline CDR1 MDHEN, CDR2 SYDVKM. The junction had 9 bases not matched to a gene; V was cut back by 5 bases and J by 0 bases. The CDR3 covers 16 residues. The CDR3 sequence is CASSRPTGALSYEQYF. The DNA of the CDR3 is TGTGCCAGCAGTCGGCCGACAGGGGCCCTCTCCTACGAGCAGTACTTC.

The chain couples TRBV7-6 to TRBJ1-3; 7 bases align to TRBD1. The germline gives CDR1 SGHVS, CDR2 FNYEAQ. Trimming removed 0 bases from V and 2 bases from J; junction bases left unmatched: 4. The CDR3 runs to 16 residues. CDR3 loop: CASSLAEGATGNTIYF. CDR3 sequence (DNA): TGTGCCAGCAGCTTAGCGGAGGGGGCGACTGGAAACACCATATATTTT.

V usage is TRBV18 and J usage is TRBJ2-2; 15 positions match TRBD2. The V and J ends lost 2 bases and 2 bases, in that order; junction bases with no gene match: 12. Germline V lookup: CDR1 KGHSH, CDR2 LQKENI. The CDR3 is 21 amino acids. The CDR3 region is CASSPTQAGTSGRKNTGELFF. CDR3 nucleotides: TGTGCCAGCTCACCAACACAGGCTGGGACTAGCGGGAGGAAAAACACCGGGGAGCTGTTTTTT.

This clone was recorded only once. This chain links TRBV11-2 with TRBJ2-7; perhaps TRBD1 as D (6 bases). Between the trimmed V and J ends, which lost 4 bases and 3 bases, there was a span of 19 bases. The germline V gene has CDR1 SGHAT and CDR2 FQNNGV. This CDR3 region has 16 residues. In DNA form, the CDR3 reads TGTGCCAGCAGCTCCTACTCCGGGACACGGATCTACGAGCAGTACTTC. Translating it yields CASSSYSGTRIYEQYF.

The chain links TRBV4-2 to TRBJ2-7, with 8 bases lining up with TRBD2. Losses at the gene ends were 0 bases for V and 7 bases for J; bases not matched to a gene: 11. The CDR3 has 16 residues. From germline, CDR1 is LGHNA and CDR2 YNFKEQ. In nucleotides, the CDR3 is TGTGCCAGCAGCCAAGATAGCGGGGCAGGGGCCAGTGAGCAGTACTTC. This codes for CASSQDSGAGASEQYF.

The CDR3 region is CASSPPGTESYEQYF. In DNA form, the CDR3 reads TGTGCCAGCAGTCCTCCCGGGACTGAGTCCTACGAGCAGTACTTC. The chain has TRBV28 and TRBJ2-7, with D perhaps TRBD2 (6 bases). The V and J ends lost 5 bases and 1 base respectively, with 15 bases between them. In germline, CDR1 is MDHEN, CDR2 SYDVKM. CDR3 length: 15 residues.

This sequence joins TRBV7-9 and TRBJ2-7; a possible D gene is TRBD2 (5 bases). Germline V gene sequence: CDR1 SEHNR, CDR2 FQNEAQ (reference sequence). The CDR3 is made up of 15 amino acids. The V end lost 2 bases, the J end lost 2 bases, and 13 bases lay between the germline ends. CDR3 sequence (DNA): TGTGCCAGCAGCTTACCAGCGGAGCTTACCTACGAGCAGTACTTC. This encodes CASSLPAELTYEQYF.

The rearrangement uses TRBV11-2 and TRBJ2-1, with D hard to call. The CDR3 is 15 residues long. Germline V gives CDR1 SGHAT, CDR2 FQNNGV. V gave up 1 base and J gave up 5 bases, with 12 bases separating them. CDR3 loop: CASSLGAPTDNEQFF. CDR3 nucleotide sequence: TGTGCCAGCAGCTTAGGGGCCCCTACAGACAATGAGCAGTTCTTC.

The rearrangement joins TRBV6-6 to TRBJ2-1; maybe TRBD2 (5 bases). The CDR3 is 13 residues long. Looked up from germline, CDR1 is MNHNY and CDR2 is SVGAGI (reference sequence). Trimming cost V 4 bases and J 9 bases, with 13 bases left between them. The CDR3 here is CASSSLRSGEQFF. CDR3 DNA: TGTGCCAGCAGTTCCCTTAGGAGCGGTGAGCAGTTCTTC.

The V gene is TRBV6-1, the J gene TRBJ2-7; 11 positions agree with TRBD1. Germline V CDR1 and CDR2: MNHNS, SASEGT. The CDR3 spans 14 residues. V shed 7 bases, J shed 2 bases, and the junction held 4 bases outside the gene matches. CDR3 amino acids: CASTSGQGAYEQYF. CDR3 sequence (DNA): TGTGCCAGCACGTCGGGACAGGGGGCCTACGAGCAGTACTTC.

The rearrangement joins TRBV5-1 to TRBJ2-1, with 10 bases matching TRBD2. CDR1 and CDR2 (germline): SGHRS, YFSETQ. J gave up 9 bases and V 1 base, and 31 bases lay outside the gene matches. CDR3 size: 23 residues. The CDR3 reads CASSLRASGGPLTIGTRQSEQFF. For the CDR3, the DNA is TGCGCCAGCAGCTTGAGGGCTAGCGGGGGCCCCTTGACAATTGGCACCCGCCAAAGTGAGCAGTTCTTC.

The genes are TRBV5-5 and TRBJ1-3; 8 bases line up with TRBD1. The J segment lost 0 bases and the V segment lost 4 bases, leaving 6 bases of the junction unmatched. Germline values: CDR1 SGHKS, CDR2 YYEKEE (reference sequence). CDR3 size: 16 residues. The CDR3 DNA follows: TGTGCCAGCAGCCTTCCGGGACAGGTCTCTGGAAACACCATATATTTT. Its translation is CASSLPGQVSGNTIYF.

CDR3 bases: TGTGCCAGCAGCTCGGGGGGGACAGCCGATCAGCCCCAGCATTTT. This codes for CASSSGGTADQPQHF. The chain combines TRBV7-9 with TRBJ1-5, with TRBD1 identical over 7 bases. The CDR3 contains 15 residues. Per the germline V gene, CDR1 is SEHNR and CDR2 is FQNEAQ (reference sequence). Germline trimming cut 4 bases from V and 5 bases from J; bases unmatched to any gene: 8. Looking up the rest from reference TRBV7-9 and TRBJ1-5 gives the full variable domain: DTGVSQNPRHKITKRGQNVTFRCDPISEHNRLYWYRQTLGQGPEFLTYFQNEAQLEKSRLLSDRFSAERPKGSFSTLEIQRTEQGDSAMYLCASSSGGTADQPQHFGDGTRLSIL.

This clone appeared once. This rearrangement joins TRBV5-1 to TRBJ1-3; D gene uncertain. V was cut by 4 bases and J by 2 bases, with 10 bases left in between. CDR3 length: 14 residues. Germline CDR1 is SGHRS and CDR2 is YFSETQ. The CDR3 protein is CASSVGIAGNTIYF. Here the CDR3 DNA reads TGCGCCAGCAGCGTGGGCATAGCTGGAAACACCATATATTTT.

The chain uses TRBV18 and TRBJ1-1; TRBD1 agrees at 11 bases. In germline, CDR1 is KGHSH, CDR2 LQKENI. V dropped 4 bases and J dropped 10; count of bases not matched to a gene: 8. The CDR3 extends over 14 amino acids. Here the CDR3 DNA reads TGTGCCAGCTCACGGGGGACAGGGGGTACGGGAGCTTTCTTT. Translating it yields CASSRGTGGTGAFF. Using reference TRBV18 and TRBJ1-1 for the parts outside the CDR3, the full variable domain is NAGVMQNPRHLVRRRGQEARLRCSPMKGHSHVYWYRQLPEEGLKFMVYLQKENIIDESGMPKERFSAEFPKEGPSILRIQQVVRGDSAAYFCASSRGTGGTGAFFGQGTRLTVV.

This chain's CDR3 is CASSLGQVNTEAFF. CDR3 DNA: TGTGCCAGCTCACTAGGACAGGTGAACACTGAAGCTTTCTTT. The J gene is TRBJ1-1, the V gene TRBV18, with TRBD1 identical over 7 bases. Per the germline V gene, CDR1 is KGHSH and CDR2 is LQKENI. This CDR3 contains 14 residues. Trimming took 4 bases from V and 0 from J; bases not matched to a gene: 2.

The chain combines TRBV7-9 with TRBJ2-5, with D tentatively TRBD2 (6 bases). Germline V gene data show CDR1 as SEHNR and CDR2 as FQNEAQ (reference sequence). V shed 5 bases and J shed 5 bases, with 9 bases lying between them. The CDR3 runs 12 residues. CDR3 region: CASSPEGETQYF. The CDR3 nucleotides are TGTGCCAGCAGCCCGGAGGGCGAGACCCAGTACTTC. The whole variable domain, filled in from reference TRBV7-9 and TRBJ2-5, reads DTGVSQNPRHKITKRGQNVTFRCDPISEHNRLYWYRQTLGQGPEFLTYFQNEAQLEKSRLLSDRFSAERPKGSFSTLEIQRTEQGDSAMYLCASSPEGETQYFGPGTRLLVL.

V is TRBV9 and J is TRBJ2-1; perhaps TRBD2 as D (5 bases). Germline V gene sequence: CDR1 SGDLS, CDR2 YYNGEE. The CDR3 has 18 amino acids. V lost 3 bases, J lost 5 bases, and 24 bases lay in between. The CDR3 loop reads CASSASNGLRVIHNEQFF. CDR3 DNA sequence: TGTGCCAGCAGCGCTTCAAATGGGTTGCGGGTGATACACAATGAGCAGTTCTTC.

V gene TRBV18 combines with J gene TRBJ2-2; 8 positions match TRBD1. V dropped 4 bases and J dropped 6; count of bases not matched to a gene: 13. The germline V gene has CDR1 KGHSH and CDR2 LQKENI. The CDR3 runs 17 residues. The CDR3 DNA sequence: TGTGCCAGCTCACAGACCCCCCGGGACAGGAGCTCCGGGGAGCTGTTTTTT. Translating gives CASSQTPRDRSSGELFF.

This chain links TRBV6-4 with TRBJ1-4; weak D call: TRBD1 (5 bases). V was trimmed by 6 bases and J by 6 bases, leaving 14 bases between them. The CDR3 length is 14 residues. The germline V gene has CDR1 MRHNA and CDR2 SNTAGT. CDR3 DNA: TGTGCCAGCAGAGTTCAGCCGGGGGATGAAAAACTGTTTTTT. Translating it yields CASRVQPGDEKLFF.

The chain recombines TRBV5-4 with TRBJ2-5; 11 positions match TRBD1. Germline CDR1 and CDR2: SGHNT and YYREEE (reference sequence). CDR3 length: 13 amino acids. V lost 4 bases, J lost 11 bases, and 7 bases stayed unmatched. The CDR3 DNA follows: TGTGCCAGCAGCCTAGGGACAGGGGGGAGACAGTACTTC. Translation gives CASSLGTGGRQYF.